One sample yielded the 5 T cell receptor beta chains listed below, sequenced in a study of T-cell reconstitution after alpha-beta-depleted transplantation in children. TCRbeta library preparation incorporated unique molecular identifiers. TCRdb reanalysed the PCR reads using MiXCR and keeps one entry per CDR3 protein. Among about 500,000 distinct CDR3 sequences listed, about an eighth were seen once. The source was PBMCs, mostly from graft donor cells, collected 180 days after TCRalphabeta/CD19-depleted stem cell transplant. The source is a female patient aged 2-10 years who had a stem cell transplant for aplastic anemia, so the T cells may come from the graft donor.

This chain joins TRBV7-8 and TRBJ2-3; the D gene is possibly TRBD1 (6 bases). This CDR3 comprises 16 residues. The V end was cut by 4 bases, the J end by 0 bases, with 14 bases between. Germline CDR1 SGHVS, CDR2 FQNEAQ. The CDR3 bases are TGTGCCAGCAGCTCCGGGACACTCTCTAGCACAGATACGCAGTATTTT. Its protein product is CASSSGTLSSTDTQYF.

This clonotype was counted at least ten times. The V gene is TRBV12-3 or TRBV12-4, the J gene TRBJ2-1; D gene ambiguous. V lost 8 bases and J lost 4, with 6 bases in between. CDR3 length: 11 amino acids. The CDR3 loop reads CASLWYNEQFF. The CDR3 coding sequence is TGTGCCAGCTTGTGGTACAATGAGCAGTTCTTC.

Here the CDR3 reads CSALTGVGETQYF. As DNA, the CDR3 is TGCAGTGCTCTGACAGGGGTGGGGGAGACCCAGTACTTC. This chain links TRBV20-1 with TRBJ2-5, with TRBD1 identical over 8 bases. CDR3 length equals 13 residues. J was trimmed by 5 bases and V by 5 bases; bases with no gene match: 7. CDR1 DFQATT and CDR2 SNEGSKA come from the germline V gene (reference sequence).

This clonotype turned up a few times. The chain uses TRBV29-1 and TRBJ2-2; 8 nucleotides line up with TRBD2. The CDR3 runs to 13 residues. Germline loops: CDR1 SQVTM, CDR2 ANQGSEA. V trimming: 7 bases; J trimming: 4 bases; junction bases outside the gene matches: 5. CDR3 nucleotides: TGCAGCGCCCGGGGGGGGTCCACCGGGGAGCTGTTTTTT. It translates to CSARGGSTGELFF.

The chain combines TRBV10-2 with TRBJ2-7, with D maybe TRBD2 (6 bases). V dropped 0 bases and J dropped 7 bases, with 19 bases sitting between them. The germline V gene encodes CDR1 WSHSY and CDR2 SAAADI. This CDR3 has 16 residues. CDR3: CASSESFGGGRREQYV. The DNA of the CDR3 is TGCGCCAGCAGTGAGTCATTTGGTGGGGGGAGGCGGGAGCAGTACGTC.